This TCR beta chain was recorded in a study of shared clonotypes between healthy human individuals. Study summary: Per donor, CD8 memory used one plate, CD8 naive used two, CD4 memory used three and CD4 naive used three.

Using about 220 ng DNA, some 30,000 T cell genomes, the sorted-subset replicate PCRs were run. Measured with immunoSEQ multiplex PCR; TCRdb has only the in-frame clones, and not every one. The sample holds about 680,000 clones; about three quarters are singletons and the top ten take approximately 1.8%. Germline lookup yields CDR1 MNHEY and CDR2 SMNVEV (reference sequence). Trimming took off 3 bases at V and 3 bases at J, with 12 bases between the two ends. This CDR3 is 14 amino acids long. The V call is TRBV27, the J call TRBJ2-7; tentatively, D is TRBD2 (6 bases). This TCR was sampled from a woman aged 25 to 39 in good health. Sequenced input: memory CD4+ T cells sorted from blood. The subset denotes: CD45RA-negative fraction. CDR3 nucleotides: TGTGCCAGCAGTTTTGCGCAGCGGGTCTACGAGCAGTACTTC. Its translation: CASSFAQRVYEQYF.